These 11 T cell receptor beta chains originate from one sample sequenced in a study of T cell responses to AZD1222 COVID-19 vaccine. Data came from immunoSEQ multiplex PCR; TCRdb stores just in-frame clones and leaves some out. Found here are approximately 130,000 clones, more than 85% of them singletons; the top ten hold around 3%. The sample in question was peripheral blood, obtained 28 days after the second AZD1222 dose. The receptors were gathered from an adult who received the AZD1222 COVID-19 vaccine.

The CDR3 nucleotides read TGTGCCAGCAGCCTCCAGGGGTTTGCGGACTATGGCTACACCTTC. Residues: CASSLQGFADYGYTF. The J gene is TRBJ1-2, the V gene TRBV7-2; tentatively, D is TRBD1 (6 bases). From germline, CDR1 is SGHTA and CDR2 FQGNSA. CDR3 size: 15 residues. Deletions cut 5 bases from V and 3 bases from J, with 16 bases between.

The chain links TRBV15 to TRBJ2-5; unclear D gene. CDR1 and CDR2 (germline): LNHNV, YYDKDF (reference sequence). The CDR3 spans 12 residues. V dropped 1 base and J dropped 4 bases, with 4 bases sitting between them. CDR3 protein: CATSRAGETQYF. CDR3 in DNA: TGTGCCACCAGCAGAGCGGGAGAGACCCAGTACTTC.

V and J are TRBV7-9 and TRBJ1-6, with 9 bases matching TRBD1. The CDR3 totals 14 residues. V lost 11 bases, J lost 4 bases, and 6 bases stayed unmatched. Germline V gene sequence: CDR1 SEHNR, CDR2 FQNEAQ (reference sequence). CDR3 amino acids: CAGWTGDYNSPLHF. The CDR3 DNA reads TGTGCCGGCTGGACAGGGGATTATAATTCACCCCTCCACTTT.

The genes are TRBV19 and TRBJ2-7, with D possibly TRBD2 on 5 matching bases. From germline, CDR1 is LNHDA and CDR2 SQIVND (reference sequence). The CDR3 has 12 amino acids. V lost 8 bases to trimming and J lost 0 bases, with 8 bases between them. CDR3 region: CASRGFSYEQYF. CDR3 nucleotides: TGTGCCAGTCGGGGATTCTCCTACGAGCAGTACTTC.

The chain recombines TRBV28 with TRBJ2-7, with TRBD1 matching 8 bases. CDR1 is MDHEN and CDR2 is SYDVKM in the germline V gene. The CDR3 consists of 13 residues. V was pared by 4 bases and J by 6 bases, with 5 bases of the junction left unmatched. The CDR3 DNA reads TGTGCCAGCAGTTGGACAGGGCCTCGCGAGCAGTACTTC. Its translation: CASSWTGPREQYF.

The V gene is TRBV28, the J gene TRBJ2-6, with D maybe TRBD2 (6 bases). There are 15 residues in the CDR3. The V end was cut by 7 bases, the J end by 0 bases, with 10 bases between. The V gene's germline CDR1 is MDHEN and CDR2 SYDVKM. CDR3 loop: CASIGGSSGANVLTF. The CDR3 DNA reads as TGTGCCAGCATTGGGGGGAGCTCTGGGGCCAACGTCCTGACTTTC.

The chain links TRBV6-5 to TRBJ2-1; 8 bases fit TRBD2. The CDR3 is made up of 15 amino acids. The J segment lost 8 bases and the V segment lost 7 bases, leaving 13 bases of the junction unmatched. The germline CDR1 and CDR2 sequences are MNHEY and SVGAGI. DNA of the CDR3: TGTGCCAGCAATAAGAAGCGGGGGAGTTTCGATGAGCAGTTCTTC. Its translation: CASNKKRGSFDEQFF.

The CDR3 nucleotides read TGTGCCAGCAGTTTAGCTGTACTCACTGAAGCTTTCTTT. Translation: CASSLAVLTEAFF. The V call is TRBV12-3 or TRBV12-4, the J call TRBJ1-1; no clear D. V was clipped by 0 bases and J by 4 bases, with 6 bases between them. CDR3 length equals 13 residues.

This clone was recorded a few times. The V and J genes are TRBV7-9 and TRBJ1-1; 7 nucleotides align to TRBD1. J gave up 4 bases and V 1 base, and 6 bases lay outside the gene matches. This CDR3 has 15 amino acids. Germline V gives CDR1 SEHNR, CDR2 FQNEAQ (reference sequence). As DNA, the CDR3 is TGTGCCAGCAGCTTAGTGACAGGGATCGGCACTGAAGCTTTCTTT. This gives the protein CASSLVTGIGTEAFF.

The chain employs TRBV5-1 and TRBJ2-1, with 7 nucleotides matching TRBD1. This CDR3 region has 16 residues. Germline trimming cut 4 bases from V and 5 bases from J; bases unmatched to any gene: 12. Germline CDR1 and CDR2: SGHRS and YFSETQ. The CDR3 is CASSLLPGQRNNEQFF. CDR3 coding DNA: TGCGCCAGCAGCCTCCTCCCGGGACAGAGAAACAATGAGCAGTTCTTC.

In nucleotides, the CDR3 is TGTGCCAGCAGCTTAGATGGGTCTTCCTCTGGAAACACCATATATTTT. Amino acids: CASSLDGSSSGNTIYF. The V and J genes are TRBV11-3 and TRBJ1-3; no definite D call. Per germline, CDR1 SGHNT and CDR2 YENEEA. V shed 0 bases and J shed 0 bases, with 9 bases lying between them. The CDR3 consists of 16 residues.